Shown below are 29 T cell receptor beta chains from a single sample sequenced in a study of T cell clones after liver transplantation (dated 2019 in TCRdb). Libraries were prepared through the immunoSEQ multiplex PCR assay. TCRdb re-hosts the immuneACCESS table, in-frame sequences only. Its copies lack some clones; in the studies checked, an unresolved V gene accounts for under half of them, and the cause for the rest is not known. The sample table lists 68,000 or so clones, 90% to 95% of them with a count of one. Of the sample, 0.95% to 1% falls within the top ten clones. The material sequenced was CD4+ T cells from blood, taken roughly 26 months after liver transplant. The source of these receptors is a human patient who received a liver transplant. Once a transplant has taken place, some T cells may be donor derived.

The chain couples TRBV9 to TRBJ2-7; possibly TRBD1 or TRBD2 for D (5 bases each). Germline loops: CDR1 SGDLS, CDR2 YYNGEE. Trimming removed 0 bases from V and 4 bases from J, with 11 bases in between. The CDR3 has 14 residues. The CDR3 nucleotides read TGTGCCAGCAGCGTAGGAGGGGCTGGTTACGAGCAGTACTTC. This gives the protein CASSVGGAGYEQYF.

This clone was counted only a few times. J is TRBJ2-1 and V is TRBV15; 7 positions agree with TRBD2. V was pared by 8 bases and J by 4 bases, with 8 bases of the junction left unmatched. This CDR3 has 14 residues. Germline CDR1 LNHNV, CDR2 YYDKDF (reference sequence). Here the CDR3 DNA reads TGTGCCACCTCCCCGGCTAGCGGTTACAATGAGCAGTTCTTC. Protein sequence: CATSPASGYNEQFF.

V is TRBV21-1 and J is TRBJ2-2. TRBV21-1 is classified as a pseudogene. CDR3 length equals 12 residues. CDR3 sequence: CASKRNTGELFF. The DNA for the CDR3 is TGTGCCAGCAAAAGGAACACCGGGGAGCTGTTTTTT.

The J gene is TRBJ1-5, the V gene TRBV7-9; 9 nucleotides agree with TRBD1. Germline-derived CDR1 and CDR2 are SEHNR and FQNEAQ (reference sequence). This CDR3 is built from 17 residues. Trimming removed 1 base from V and 2 bases from J; junction bases left unmatched: 6. CDR3 nucleotide sequence: TGTGCCAGCAGCTTAGGGACAGGGGTAGTCGGCAATCAGCCCCAGCATTTT. Amino acid sequence: CASSLGTGVVGNQPQHF.

This clone was counted a single time. The rearrangement uses TRBV30 and TRBJ1-1, with no clear D. Germline V gene data show CDR1 as GTSNPN and CDR2 as SVGIG (reference sequence). The CDR3 has 11 amino acids. The germline V and J ends were trimmed by 7 bases and 1 base, with 7 bases remaining between them. The CDR3 loop reads CAFDENTEAFF. In DNA, the CDR3 is TGTGCCTTCGACGAGAACACTGAAGCTTTCTTT.

This rearrangement joins TRBV7-6 to TRBJ2-3; TRBD2 might be the D (6 bases). The V end was cut by 5 bases, the J end by 1 base, with 16 bases between. There are 16 residues in the CDR3. Germline CDR1 and CDR2: SGHVS and FNYEAQ. CDR3 DNA: TGTGCCAGCAGCCCAGTTAACGGGGGAGGCACAGATACGCAGTATTTT. This codes for CASSPVNGGGTDTQYF.

The V and J genes are TRBV19 and TRBJ2-5; D perhaps matches TRBD1 (6 bases). CDR3 length: 13 residues. The germline CDR1 and CDR2 sequences are LNHDA and SQIVND (reference sequence). The V end was cut by 5 bases, the J end by 4 bases, with 11 bases between. CDR3 bases: TGTGCCAGTAGTCCAGGGGTTGCAGAGACCCAGTACTTC. It is translated as CASSPGVAETQYF.

This clone was detected only once. This chain joins TRBV19 and TRBJ2-7; 8 nucleotides align to TRBD1. Unmatched junction bases numbered 8, after V lost 10 bases and J lost 3 bases. This CDR3 spans 13 amino acids. Germline V gene sequence: CDR1 LNHDA, CDR2 SQIVND (reference sequence). The CDR3 DNA sequence: TGTGCCACCTCCCGGACAGGGAACTACGAGCAGTACTTC. Its translation: CATSRTGNYEQYF. The whole variable domain, remainder taken from reference TRBV19 and TRBJ2-7, is DGGITQSPKYLFRKEGQNVTLSCEQNLNHDAMYWYRQDPGQGLRLIYYSQIVNDFQKGDIAEGYSVSREKKESFPLTVTSAQKNPTAFYLCATSRTGNYEQYFGPGTRLTVT.

CDR3 in DNA: TGCAGCGTTGTGCAGGGGGTTGTTAACGAGCAGTACTTC. Translated, it gives CSVVQGVVNEQYF. The rearrangement uses TRBV29-1 and TRBJ2-7; TRBD1 matches at 7 bases. The CDR3 length is 13 residues. In germline, CDR1 is SQVTM, CDR2 ANQGSEA. J lost 5 bases, V lost 4 bases, and 8 bases had no gene match.

This clone was seen just once. The chain links TRBV28 to TRBJ1-2; 7 nucleotides align to TRBD1. Trimming cost V 2 bases and J 8 bases; bases outside gene matches: 14. Germline loops: CDR1 MDHEN, CDR2 SYDVKM. This CDR3 spans 16 amino acids. This CDR3 reads CASSLVPGQLATGYTF. The CDR3 bases are TGTGCCAGCAGTTTAGTCCCGGGACAGCTAGCTACGGGCTACACCTTC.

The chain carries TRBV5-1 and TRBJ2-3; D is unclear. The CDR3 runs 16 residues. Between the trimmed V and J ends, which lost 0 bases and 0 bases, there was a span of 11 bases. CDR1 is SGHRS, CDR2 YFSETQ, per germline. The CDR3 region has the DNA TGCGCCAGCAGCTTGGGACCGCCCAGAAGCACAGATACGCAGTATTTT. This sequence encodes CASSLGPPRSTDTQYF.

This sequence joins TRBV7-9 and TRBJ2-7; 11 positions agree with TRBD1. The CDR3 is 15 residues long. Germline V gene lookup returns CDR1 SEHNR and CDR2 FQNEAQ (reference sequence). Trimming cost V 2 bases and J 2 bases; bases outside gene matches: 2. The CDR3 reads CASSLMGQGAYEQYF. CDR3 sequence (DNA): TGTGCCAGCAGCTTAATGGGACAGGGGGCCTACGAGCAGTACTTC.

V is TRBV5-1 and J is TRBJ1-5, with D perhaps matching TRBD1 (6 bases). There are 15 residues in the CDR3. CDR1 is SGHRS, CDR2 YFSETQ, per germline. Trimming left V 4 bases short and J 0 bases short, with 11 bases between. CDR3 nucleotide sequence: TGCGCCAGCAGCCCGGGGGACAATAGCAATCAGCCCCAGCATTTT. Translation gives CASSPGDNSNQPQHF. Full variable domain (remainder filled in from reference TRBV5-1 and TRBJ1-5): KAGVTQTPRYLIKTRGQQVTLSCSPISGHRSVSWYQQTPGQGLQFLFEYFSETQRNKGNFPGRFSGRQFSNSRSEMNVSTLELGDSALYLCASSPGDNSNQPQHFGDGTRLSIL.

The J gene is TRBJ1-3, the V gene TRBV19, with no clear D. V lost 3 bases, J lost 2 bases, and 5 bases lay in between. The CDR3 length is 13 residues. The germline V gene encodes CDR1 LNHDA and CDR2 SQIVND (reference sequence). Here the CDR3 DNA reads TGTGCCAGTAGTATTCGTACTGGAAACACCATATATTTT. This gives the protein CASSIRTGNTIYF.

This sequence joins TRBV4-1 and TRBJ2-7, with D perhaps matching TRBD1 or TRBD2 (5 bases each). V was cut by 2 bases and J by 13 bases, with 18 bases left in between. CDR3 size: 13 residues. Germline V CDR1 and CDR2: MGHRA, YSYEKL. The CDR3 bases are TGCGCCAGCAGCCAAAGCGGCACGGGGACGGAATACTTC. Protein: CASSQSGTGTEYF.

V and J are TRBV30 and TRBJ2-2, with D possibly being TRBD1 or TRBD2 (6 bases each). This CDR3 is 16 amino acids long. Trimming removed 4 bases from V and 4 bases from J, with 19 bases in between. The V gene's germline CDR1 is GTSNPN and CDR2 SVGIG (reference sequence). The DNA for the CDR3 is TGTGCCTGGACTAAAACAGGGACTTCCTCCACCGGGGAGCTGTTTTTT. It yields the protein CAWTKTGTSSTGELFF.

The rearrangement joins TRBV28 to TRBJ1-5; 10 bases are a match to TRBD1. Germline V gene data show CDR1 as MDHEN and CDR2 as SYDVKM. The V and J ends lost 6 bases and 9 bases, in that order; junction bases with no gene match: 5. This CDR3 has 13 residues. CDR3 loop: CASRRDRGGPQHF. Here the CDR3 DNA reads TGTGCCAGCAGAAGGGACAGGGGAGGGCCCCAGCATTTT. Combining the CDR3 with reference TRBV28 and TRBJ1-5 gives the whole variable domain DVKVTQSSRYLVKRTGEKVFLECVQDMDHENMFWYRQDPGLGLRLIYFSYDVKMKEKGDIPEGYSVSREKKERFSLILESASTNQTSMYLCASRRDRGGPQHFGDGTRLSIL.

On this clone itself: An end of the junction does not agree with germline; a read error may underlie this. The sample carries other DNA sequences with the same CDR3. The chain recombines TRBV28 with TRBJ2-2; D remains unclear. Germline V lookup: CDR1 MDHEN, CDR2 SYDVKM. This CDR3 is 11 amino acids long. As DNA, the CDR3 is TGTGCCAGCAGTTTCCCCGGCGAGCTGTTTTTT. This codes for CASSFPGELFF.

The CDR3 loop is CASSPGLAGSTYEQYF. CDR3 nucleotides: TGTGCCAGCAGCCCCGGACTAGCGGGAAGTACGTACGAGCAGTACTTC. The chain links TRBV6-6 to TRBJ2-7; 12 positions match TRBD2. The J segment lost 4 bases and the V segment lost 6 bases, leaving 10 bases of the junction unmatched. This CDR3 comprises 16 residues. CDR1 MNHNY and CDR2 SVGAGI come from the germline V gene (reference sequence).

The chain is built from TRBV5-1 and TRBJ2-5; the D is unclear. The V gene lost 0 bases and the J gene lost 5 bases, with 5 bases spanning the gap. Per germline, CDR1 SGHRS and CDR2 YFSETQ. The CDR3 totals 12 residues. The CDR3 loop is CASSLGRETQYF. CDR3 DNA sequence: TGCGCCAGCAGCTTGGGGCGCGAGACCCAGTACTTC.

The chain combines TRBV7-3 with TRBJ1-1; 8 nucleotides align to TRBD1. This CDR3 is built from 14 residues. V shed 4 bases, J shed 1 base, and the junction held 2 bases outside the gene matches. Germline V gives CDR1 SGHTA, CDR2 FQGTGA. CDR3 residues: CASSYGTGNTEAFF. CDR3 nucleotide sequence: TGTGCCAGCAGCTACGGGACAGGGAACACTGAAGCTTTCTTT.

This chain connects TRBV9 to TRBJ1-4; 10 bases map to TRBD1. The germline gives CDR1 SGDLS, CDR2 YYNGEE. V was clipped by 0 bases and J by 15 bases; unmatched bases: 14. The CDR3 has 16 amino acids. The CDR3 loop is CASSVALGPRQGALFF. The CDR3 nucleotides are TGTGCCAGCAGCGTAGCTCTAGGTCCGAGACAGGGGGCATTGTTTTTT.

With regard to this clone: One end of the junction is discordant with germline, which a read error may explain. The rearrangement uses TRBV5-1 and TRBJ2-7; D is unresolved. The CDR3 extends over 14 amino acids. Germline CDR1 reads SGHRS; CDR2 reads YFSETQ. The CDR3 sequence: CASSLAPDSYEQYF. CDR3 nucleotides: TGCGCCAGCAGTTTGGCACCGGACTCCTACGAGCAGTACTTC.

This clone was found a few times. V and J are TRBV6-5 and TRBJ1-1, with 9 bases matching TRBD1. The CDR3 has 14 amino acids. The V and J ends lost 5 bases and 6 bases, in that order; junction bases with no gene match: 7. The germline V gene has CDR1 MNHEY and CDR2 SVGAGI. The CDR3 region is CASSVQGAGSEAFF. The CDR3 bases are TGTGCCAGCAGTGTACAGGGGGCCGGGTCTGAAGCTTTCTTT.

This chain connects TRBV28 to TRBJ2-5; 7 nucleotides align to TRBD2. J was trimmed by 4 bases and V by 2 bases; bases with no gene match: 4. CDR3 length equals 14 residues. Germline assignment: CDR1 MDHEN and CDR2 SYDVKM. The CDR3 nucleotides are TGTGCCAGCAGTTTAGCGGGAGTGGTAGAGACCCAGTACTTC. Translated, it gives CASSLAGVVETQYF.

The chain joins TRBV6-5 to TRBJ2-3; no clear D gene. In germline, CDR1 is MNHEY, CDR2 SVGAGI. The CDR3 has 13 residues. Trimming took 2 bases from V and 0 from J, leaving 3 bases between them. Here the CDR3 reads CASSYSSTDTQYF. The CDR3 DNA is TGTGCCAGCAGTTACAGTAGCACAGATACGCAGTATTTT.

The V gene is TRBV2, the J gene TRBJ1-2; D gene ambiguous. The germline gives CDR1 SNHLY, CDR2 FYNNEI. The CDR3 runs 13 residues. The germline V and J ends were trimmed by 4 bases and 4 bases, with 10 bases remaining between them. CDR3 nucleotide sequence: TGTGCCAGCAGTGCAATAGGCCGCTATGGCTACACCTTC. Amino acid sequence: CASSAIGRYGYTF.

The table lists this clone with a few counts. The chain carries TRBV7-6 and TRBJ1-5; the D is unclear. Germline V lookup: CDR1 SGHVS, CDR2 FNYEAQ. The CDR3 is made up of 13 amino acids. V was shortened by 1 base and J by 6 bases, with 7 bases between the two germline ends. The CDR3 region has the DNA TGTGCCAGCAGCTTAGGGGGAGCTCAGCCCCAGCATTTT. Translating gives CASSLGGAQPQHF.

The chain has TRBV7-9 and TRBJ1-1; TRBD1 might be the D (5 bases). V was clipped by 1 base and J by 2 bases, with 8 bases between them. CDR1 and CDR2 from the germline V gene are SEHNR and FQNEAQ (reference sequence). This CDR3 is 14 amino acids long. CDR3 bases: TGTGCCAGCAGCTTAGGCAGGGTAAACACTGAAGCTTTCTTT. This gives the protein CASSLGRVNTEAFF.